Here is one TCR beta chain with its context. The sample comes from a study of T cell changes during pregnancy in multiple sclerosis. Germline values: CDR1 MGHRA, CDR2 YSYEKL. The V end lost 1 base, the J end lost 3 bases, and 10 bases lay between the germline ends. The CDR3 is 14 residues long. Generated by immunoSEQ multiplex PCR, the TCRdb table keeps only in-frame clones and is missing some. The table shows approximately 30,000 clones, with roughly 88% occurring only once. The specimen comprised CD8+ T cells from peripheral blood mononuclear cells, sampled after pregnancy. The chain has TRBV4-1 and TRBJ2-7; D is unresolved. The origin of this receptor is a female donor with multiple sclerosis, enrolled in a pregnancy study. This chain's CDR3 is CASSQVQSSYEQYF. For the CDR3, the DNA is TGCGCCAGCAGCCAAGTACAGTCCAGCTACGAGCAGTACTTC.